The rows below give T cell receptor beta chains drawn from one sample of a study of regulatory T cells in long-lasting Graves disease. TCRdb itself ran the multiplex PCR reads through MiXCR, one entry per CDR3 protein. The sample has 450,000 to 700,000 distinct CDR3 sequences, roughly 14% seen once. The sample was also linked to a second study, of T cells in Graves' hyperthyroidism and ophthalmopathy.

The starting material was peripheral blood mononuclear cells (PBMCs), obtained at new diagnosis, from a patient treated with antithyroid drugs. The receptors here all came from a young man with Graves disease. CDR3s include the opening cysteine and the closing phenylalanine or tryptophan. A D gene is named only where the DNA matches it firmly. Rows give clone size only sometimes, using once, few, many, or a class for an expanded clone.

d_gene | j_gene | v_gene | abundance | CDR3nt | CDR3aa
- | TRBJ2-2 | TRBV5-1 | many | TGCGCCAGCAGCTTGTACGGCGGCACCGGGGAGCTGTTTTTT | CASSLYGGTGELFF
TRBD1 | TRBJ2-1 | TRBV7-8 | many | TGTGCCAGCAGCTCGGGACAGGGTGTTTTCAATGAGCAGTTCTTC | CASSSGQGVFNEQFF
- | TRBJ1-6 | TRBV20-1 | - | TGCAGTGCTGACTCAGGGCAGGGTTCACCCCTCCACTTT | CSADSGQGSPLHF
- | TRBJ2-3 | TRBV20-1 | many | TGCAGTGCTAGAGATACAGGGAATACAGATACGCAGTATTTT | CSARDTGNTDTQYF
- | TRBJ2-7 | TRBV6-1 | many | TGTGCCAGCAGTCCACTCGGTAGCTACGTGGGCTCCTACGAGCAGTACTTC | CASSPLGSYVGSYEQYF
TRBD1 | TRBJ1-2 | TRBV27 | - | TGTGCCAGCAGTCCTACAACCACAGGGGGCCATGGATACACCTTC | CASSPTTTGGHGYTF
- | TRBJ1-1 | TRBV27 | many | TGTGCCAGCAGTTTCCGTCGGCGGGACACTGAAGCTTTCTTT | CASSFRRRDTEAFF
TRBD1 | TRBJ2-5 | TRBV11-2 | many | TGTGCCAGCAGATCAGGGGGCCTAGAGACCCAGTACTTC | CASRSGGLETQYF
- | TRBJ2-4 | TRBV29-1 | - | TGCAGCGTTGGACACCTAAACATTCAGTACTTC | CSVGHLNIQYF
- | TRBJ2-7 | TRBV20-1 | many | TGCAGTGCTGAAAGCGGGTACGAGCAGTACTTC | CSAESGYEQYF
- | TRBJ2-7 | TRBV6-1 | many | TGTGCCAGCAGTCTCCTAGGTAGGGCCTACGAGCAGTACTTC | CASSLLGRAYEQYF
- | TRBJ1-4 | TRBV6-5 | - | TGTGCCAGCAGTTACGTACGAGGGGCTAGTAATGAAAAACTGTCTTTT | CASSYVRGASNEKLSF
TRBD1 | TRBJ1-5 | TRBV2 | many | TGTGCCAGCAGCTTACAGGGGGCAGGAAATCAGCCCCAGCATTTT | CASSLQGAGNQPQHF
TRBD2 | TRBJ2-3 | TRBV5-1 | many | TGCGCCAGCAGCTTGTGGACTAGCGGGAGCACAGATACGCAGTATTTT | CASSLWTSGSTDTQYF
- | TRBJ1-1 | TRBV12-3/TRBV12-4 | many | TGTGCCAGCAGTTTACAGGGGAACACTGAAGCTTTCTTT | CASSLQGNTEAFF
- | TRBJ2-5 | TRBV2 | many | TGTGCCAGCGGACCGGGACGGAAAGAGACCCAGTACTTC | CASGPGRKETQYF
- | TRBJ2-7 | TRBV28 | many | TGTGCCAGCTCAAGAACTCCGGGCGGGTACGAGCAGTACTTC | CASSRTPGGYEQYF
TRBD2 | TRBJ2-1 | TRBV20-1 | many | TGCAGTGCTAGCCGCCTAGCGGGACAAGAAATGGTCAATGAGCAGTTCTTC | CSASRLAGQEMVNEQFF
- | TRBJ1-1 | TRBV28 | many | TGTGCCAGCAGTTTGCGCATCACTGAAGCTTTCTTT | CASSLRITEAFF
- | TRBJ1-3 | TRBV30 | many | TGTGCCTGGGGATTTCTCTCTGGAAACACCATATATTTT | CAWGFLSGNTIYF
- | TRBJ2-1 | TRBV14 | - | TGTGCCAGCAGCCTAGGCCTAGACAGGAATGAGCAGTTCTTC | CASSLGLDRNEQFF
- | TRBJ1-3 | TRBV6-1 | few | TGTGCCAGCATTCGGCAGGGATCTGGAAACACCATATATTTT | CASIRQGSGNTIYF
- | TRBJ2-2 | TRBV15 | many | TGTGCCACCAGCAGCAAGATAAGATCCACCGGGGAGCTGTTTTTT | CATSSKIRSTGELFF
TRBD1 | TRBJ1-4 | TRBV3-1 | many | TGTGCCAGCAGCCCTAAGGGACAGTGGGGTGAAAAACTGTTTTTT | CASSPKGQWGEKLFF
- | TRBJ1-1 | TRBV18 | few | TGTGCCAGCTCATCCACGGGGGGACTGAACACTGAAGCTTTCTTT | CASSSTGGLNTEAFF
- | TRBJ2-7 | TRBV20-1 | few | TGCAGTGCTGCAGGACCCGAACGGAACCTGGAGCAGTACTTC | CSAAGPERNLEQYF
- | TRBJ1-3 | TRBV12-3/TRBV12-4 | many | TGTGCCAGCAGTGCCTCGGAAGGAAACACCATATATTTT | CASSASEGNTIYF
- | TRBJ2-6 | TRBV30 | - | TGTGCCCCCTTTTCCCGGGCTGGGGCCAACGTCCTGACTTTC | CAPFSRAGANVLTF
TRBD2 | TRBJ2-1 | TRBV6-2/TRBV6-3 | few | TGTGCCAGCAGTTACGCGGGAGGCTCTTATGAGCAGTTCTTC | CASSYAGGSYEQFF
- | TRBJ2-7 | TRBV20-1 | few | TGCAGTGCTAGAGGTACAGGGATGGGATACGAGCAGTACTTC | CSARGTGMGYEQYF
- | TRBJ2-3 | TRBV28 | many | TGTGCCAGCACACAGGATGCAGATACGCAGTATTTT | CASTQDADTQYF
- | TRBJ2-4 | TRBV7-9 | few | TGTGCCAGCAGCCCGCCTAAGGGTACAGTGTTAGCCAAAAACATTCAGTACTTC | CASSPPKGTVLAKNIQYF
- | TRBJ1-4 | TRBV20-1 | - | TGCAGTGCTAACGGGCAAGGGGATTCTGAAAAACTGTTTTTT | CSANGQGDSEKLFF
- | TRBJ1-3 | TRBV27 | few | TGTGCCAGCAGTTTAAGGGGTGCTGGAAACACCATATATTTT | CASSLRGAGNTIYF
TRBD2 | TRBJ2-7 | TRBV6-2/TRBV6-3 | many | TGTGCCAGCAGTTCCCTTACGGGAGGGACCTACGAGCAGTACTTC | CASSSLTGGTYEQYF
TRBD1 | TRBJ1-2 | TRBV11-2 | many | TGTGCCAGCAGCCCACTTCGGGACAGCCATAACTATGGCTACACCTTC | CASSPLRDSHNYGYTF
- | TRBJ1-5 | TRBV7-9 | few | TGTGCCAGCAGCTTAGGGGGGTTCGAGCCCCAGCATTTT | CASSLGGFEPQHF
- | TRBJ1-2 | TRBV29-1 | many | TGCAGCGTTGAAGTGGGGGGTTATGGCTACACCTTC | CSVEVGGYGYTF
TRBD2 | TRBJ2-3 | TRBV30 | - | TGTGCCTGGTCAGCGGGGCGGCTCACAGATACGCAGTATTTT | CAWSAGRLTDTQYF
TRBD2 | TRBJ2-1 | TRBV12-3/TRBV12-4 | many | TGTGCCAGCGCCGTTACTAGCGGGATCCGGAATGAGCAGTTCTTC | CASAVTSGIRNEQFF
- | TRBJ2-3 | TRBV7-2 | many | TGTGCCAGCAGCTTAGTGGATTTACGTTACACAGATACGCAGTATTTT | CASSLVDLRYTDTQYF
- | TRBJ2-1 | TRBV6-1 | - | TGTGCCAGCAGTGAACTGGCTGCAACAGCGGGTTACAATGAGCAGTTCTTC | CASSELAATAGYNEQFF
- | TRBJ2-1 | TRBV7-3 | many | TGTGCCAGCAGCTTAACGGGCGACTCCTACAATGAGCAGTTCTTC | CASSLTGDSYNEQFF
- | TRBJ1-1 | TRBV5-5 | many | TGTGCCAGCAGCTCAGGGGAAGGCGGTACTGAAGCTTTCTTT | CASSSGEGGTEAFF